Listed here is a single TCR beta chain. iRepertoire HTBI primers and Arm-PCR of CDR3 regions built TCR beta libraries. Via MiXCR, TCRdb re-called the multiplex PCR reads, giving one row per CDR3 protein. Of about 540,000 distinct CDR3 sequences in the sample, approximately 12% were seen once. These data belong to a study of regulatory T cells in long-lasting Graves disease. V trimming: 7 bases; J trimming: 4 bases; junction bases outside the gene matches: 7. The germline CDR1 and CDR2 sequences are LGHDT and YNNKEL (reference sequence). This CDR3 is 13 amino acids long. Stated time point: newly diagnosed GD, antithyroid drugs for less than 3 months. PBMC RNA was the source of the TCR library. This sample was also put to use in a study of T cells in Graves' hyperthyroidism and ophthalmopathy.

The chain recombines TRBV3-1 with TRBJ2-7; TRBD1 matches 7 bases. This TCR was recovered from a man aged 25 to 45 with Graves disease. The sequences come from peripheral blood mononuclear cells (PBMCs), collected at new diagnosis, from a patient treated with antithyroid drugs. CDR3 coding DNA: TGTGCCAGCACCCTACGACAGGGTTACGAGCAGTACTTC. Residues: CASTLRQGYEQYF.